This entry features one T cell receptor beta chain sequence. The antigen is not known. It was RNA transcripts that yielded the amplified TCR beta CDR3 regions. A first-round RT-PCR of the TCR CDR3 used the HTBI primer set. TCRdb ran MiXCR on the multiplex PCR reads and lists one entry per CDR3 protein. Of fewer than 900,000 distinct CDR3 sequences in the sample, about 17% were seen once. The PBMCs studied were ones that came from 8 to 10 ml fresh peripheral blood. These data belong to a study of T cells in Graves' hyperthyroidism and ophthalmopathy. Points from the study as a whole: Blood also showed most of the thyroid clonotypes that were expanded above 0.001.

V lost 3 bases and J 0 bases, leaving 16 bases between the germline ends. Germline V gene data show CDR1 as MGHRA and CDR2 as YSYEKL. The CDR3 is 17 amino acids. Input material: blood. The clonotype comes from a woman between 50 and 59 years old with Graves' hyperthyroidism that later progressed to Graves' ophthalmopathy. This chain links TRBV4-1 with TRBJ2-3; D tentatively reads TRBD1 or TRBD2 (6 bases each). The CDR3 region is CASSQGGGGASTDTQYF. In nucleotides, the CDR3 is TGCGCCAGCAGCCAGGGCGGAGGGGGAGCTAGCACAGATACGCAGTATTTT.